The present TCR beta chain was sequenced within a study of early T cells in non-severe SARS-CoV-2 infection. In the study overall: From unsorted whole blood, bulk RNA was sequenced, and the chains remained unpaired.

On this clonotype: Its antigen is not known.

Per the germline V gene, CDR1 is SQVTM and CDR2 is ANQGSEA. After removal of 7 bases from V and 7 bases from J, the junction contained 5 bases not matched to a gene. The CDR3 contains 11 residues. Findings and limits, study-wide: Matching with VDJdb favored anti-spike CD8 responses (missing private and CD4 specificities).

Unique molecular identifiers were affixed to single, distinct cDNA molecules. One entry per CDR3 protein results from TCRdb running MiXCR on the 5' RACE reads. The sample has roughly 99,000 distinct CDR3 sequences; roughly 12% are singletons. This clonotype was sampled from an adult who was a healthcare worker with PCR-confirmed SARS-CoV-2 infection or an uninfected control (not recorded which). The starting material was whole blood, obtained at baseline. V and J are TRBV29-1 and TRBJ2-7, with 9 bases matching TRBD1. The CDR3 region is CSGYRGLEQYF. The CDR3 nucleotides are TGCAGCGGCTACAGGGGGCTTGAGCAGTACTTC.